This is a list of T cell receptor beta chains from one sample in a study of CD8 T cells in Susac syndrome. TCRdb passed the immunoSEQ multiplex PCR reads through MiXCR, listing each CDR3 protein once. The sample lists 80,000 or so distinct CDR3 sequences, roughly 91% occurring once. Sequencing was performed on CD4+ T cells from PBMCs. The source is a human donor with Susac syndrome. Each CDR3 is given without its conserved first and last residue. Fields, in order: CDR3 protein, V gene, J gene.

ASSLSGGPSTDTQY,TRBV5-6,TRBJ2-3
SARREKGSPLH,TRBV20-1,TRBJ1-6
ASSFYSNEQF,TRBV7-2,TRBJ2-1
ASRTSPGGSYNSPLH,TRBV2,TRBJ1-6
AWRGWGLGANVLT,TRBV30,TRBJ2-6
ASSDREQFLAEQY,TRBV6-5,TRBJ2-7
SVRTGADSPLH,TRBV29-1,TRBJ1-6
ASSTKSLYNEQF,TRBV6-5,TRBJ2-1
SALQGAVETQY,TRBV20-1,TRBJ2-5
AITGRENQPQH,TRBV10-3,TRBJ1-5
ASSRDWSSYNEQF,TRBV6-1,TRBJ2-1
ASSQNSPKVTGELF,TRBV3-1,TRBJ2-2
SASKGRLAGGIDTQY,TRBV20-1,TRBJ2-3
ASSPGLGAF,TRBV7-6,TRBJ1-1
ASNERGGYNEQF,TRBV12-3/TRBV12-4,TRBJ2-1
ASSPRGQGRGSGYT,TRBV27,TRBJ1-2
ATTLLGTASYEQY,TRBV6-1,TRBJ2-7
ASSLAEHGYT,TRBV7-9,TRBJ1-2
ASGSSYEQY,TRBV2,TRBJ2-7
ASSLLGVSTNEKLF,TRBV7-2,TRBJ1-4
ASSLAAGTEAF,TRBV5-6,TRBJ1-1
SVRTSANEQF,TRBV29-1,TRBJ2-1
AWRRAVGDRGF,TRBV30,TRBJ2-1